This T cell receptor beta chain was profiled in a study of T cell clones after liver transplantation. Study-wide context: Three of the eight recipients were HCV-positive; the rest had non-autoimmune, non-viral transplant indications. Timepoints were pre-transplant, pre-withdrawal, and after withdrawal was completed or failed.

Notes on the study in general: A larger donor-reactive than third-party decline suggested partial antigen-specific deletion.

TCRdb keeps only in-frame clones here, not all; method: immunoSEQ multiplex PCR. The table lists 95,000 to 130,000 clones, roughly nine tenths of them singletons. J was trimmed by 4 bases and V by 5 bases; bases with no gene match: 8. The CDR3 has 15 residues. From germline, CDR1 is MDHEN and CDR2 SYDVKM. Points on this clone: Antigen: not known.

The gene calls are TRBV28 and TRBJ2-5; 9 bases agree with TRBD1. The receptor was isolated from a human patient who received a liver transplant. Among the T cells, some may be from the graft donor. The sample consisted of CD4+ T cells from blood, taken 12 months after liver transplant. The CDR3 sequence is CASSPGTGRSETQYF. DNA of the CDR3: TGTGCCAGCAGTCCCGGGACAGGGAGGTCAGAGACCCAGTACTTC.